This is a list of T cell receptor beta chains from one sample in a study of CD8 T cells in ankylosing spondylitis. TCRdb analysed the 5' RACE reads with MiXCR anew, one entry per CDR3 protein. Found here are a few hundred thousand distinct CDR3 sequences, around 22% of them singletons; the top ten hold approximately 16%. Sequenced: blood, either unsorted or a sorted T cell fraction (not recorded which). These receptors all stem from a male donor with ankylosing spondylitis. CDR3s leave out the opening cysteine and the closing phenylalanine or tryptophan. D genes are given only for firm matches.

j_gene,v_gene,d_gene,CDR3aa
TRBJ2-1,TRBV6-4,TRBD2,ASSEGLAWGNEQF
TRBJ2-1,TRBV11-3,TRBD1,ASSLGAGGVYNEQF
TRBJ2-1,TRBV28,TRBD1,ASSSDRGGSNEQF
TRBJ2-7,TRBV11-2,-,ASSALRDRPYEQY
TRBJ2-1,TRBV11-2,-,ASSLDVGYSYNEQF
TRBJ1-4,TRBV25-1,-,ASSDYRVKLF
TRBJ1-5,TRBV20-1,-,SARDRVDNQPQH
TRBJ2-5,TRBV20-1,-,SARATQETQY
TRBJ2-7,TRBV5-1,TRBD1,ASSYDRGEQY
TRBJ2-2,TRBV5-1,-,ASSRWGYGELF
TRBJ2-2,TRBV9,TRBD1,ASTQGAWAGELF
TRBJ2-3,TRBV3-1,-,ASSQERLNTQY
TRBJ2-7,TRBV7-9,-,ASSLGRGNYEQY
TRBJ1-6,TRBV20-1,-,SARASVGEDNSPLH
TRBJ2-5,TRBV14,-,ASSQDYRETQY
TRBJ2-1,TRBV6-1,TRBD1,ASSREQGAMFGQF
TRBJ2-7,TRBV29-1,-,SVEEGARREQY
TRBJ2-3,TRBV7-2,-,ASSPLRNTDTQY
TRBJ2-7,TRBV4-2,TRBD2,ASSQDGVAGGYEQY
TRBJ2-2,TRBV6-1,-,ASSAGRYTGELF
TRBJ1-2,TRBV29-1,-,SVELGAYGYT
TRBJ2-7,TRBV5-1,TRBD2,ASSLAGGRTYEQY
TRBJ2-3,TRBV29-1,-,SARRGAGTDTQY
TRBJ1-2,TRBV3-1,-,ASSSRRTSTNYGYT
TRBJ2-2,TRBV14,-,ASSQVLRGTGELF
TRBJ2-5,TRBV7-8,-,ASSPVLRQETQY
TRBJ2-1,TRBV7-2,-,ASSPQGPSYNEQF
TRBJ2-1,TRBV2,-,ASSIAVYDEQF
TRBJ1-5,TRBV30,-,AWSNSNQPQH
TRBJ2-7,TRBV28,-,ASRTSYRSSYEQY
TRBJ2-3,TRBV2,-,ASAGRTDTQY
TRBJ1-1,TRBV9,TRBD1,ASSVTGTGDTEAF
TRBJ2-3,TRBV7-9,-,ASNFSTDTQY
TRBJ2-6,TRBV7-3,-,ASSLSPHSGANVLT
TRBJ2-7,TRBV5-1,TRBD1,ASSLGRGQGEQY